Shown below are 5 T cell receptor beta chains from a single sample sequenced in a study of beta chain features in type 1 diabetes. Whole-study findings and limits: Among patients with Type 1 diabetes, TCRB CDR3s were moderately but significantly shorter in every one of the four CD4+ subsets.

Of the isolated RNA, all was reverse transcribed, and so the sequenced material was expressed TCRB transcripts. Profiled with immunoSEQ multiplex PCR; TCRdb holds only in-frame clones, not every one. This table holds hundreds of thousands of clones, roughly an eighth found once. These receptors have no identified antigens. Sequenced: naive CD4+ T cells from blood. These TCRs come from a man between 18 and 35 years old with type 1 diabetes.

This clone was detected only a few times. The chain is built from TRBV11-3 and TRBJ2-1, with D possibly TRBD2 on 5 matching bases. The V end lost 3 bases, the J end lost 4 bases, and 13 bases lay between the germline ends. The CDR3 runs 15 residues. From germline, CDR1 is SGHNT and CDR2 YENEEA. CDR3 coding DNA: TGTGCCAGCAGCTTCGACTTAGCGTTGTACAATGAGCAGTTCTTC. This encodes CASSFDLALYNEQFF.

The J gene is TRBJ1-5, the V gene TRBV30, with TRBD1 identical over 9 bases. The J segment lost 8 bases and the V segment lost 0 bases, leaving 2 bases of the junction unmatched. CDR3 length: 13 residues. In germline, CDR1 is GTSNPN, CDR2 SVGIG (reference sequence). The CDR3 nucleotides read TGTGCCTGGAGTGTTACAGGGGGCAAGCCCCAGCATTTT. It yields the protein CAWSVTGGKPQHF.

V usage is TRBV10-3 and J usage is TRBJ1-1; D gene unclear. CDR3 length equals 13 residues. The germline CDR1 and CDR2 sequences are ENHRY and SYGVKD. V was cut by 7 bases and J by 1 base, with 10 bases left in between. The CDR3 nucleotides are TGTGCCATCACCCCAGCACAGAACACTGAAGCTTTCTTT. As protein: CAITPAQNTEAFF.

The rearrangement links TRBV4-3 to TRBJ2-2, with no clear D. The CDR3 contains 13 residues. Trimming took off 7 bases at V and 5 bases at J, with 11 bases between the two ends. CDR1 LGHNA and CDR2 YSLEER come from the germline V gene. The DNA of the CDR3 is TGCGCCAGCAAGGAGACTTCTACCGGGGAGCTGTTTTTT. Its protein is CASKETSTGELFF.

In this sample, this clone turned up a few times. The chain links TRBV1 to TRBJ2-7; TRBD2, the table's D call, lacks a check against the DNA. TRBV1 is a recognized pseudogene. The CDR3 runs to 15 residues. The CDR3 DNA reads TGCACCAGCAGCCGCGGGACTACCCTAACCTACGAGCAGTACTTC. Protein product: CTSSRGTTLTYEQYF.